The 7 T cell receptor beta chains below come from one sample, sequenced in a study of beta chain features in type 1 diabetes. Since all of the isolated RNA was reverse transcribed, expressed TCRB transcripts were what got sequenced. TCRdb's copy holds only in-frame clones and misses some; the assay was immunoSEQ multiplex PCR. The data show more than 300,000 clones, 8% seen once. Sequencing was performed on central memory CD4+ T cells from blood. These receptors all come from a woman aged 18-35 years in good health.

V is TRBV19 and J is TRBJ1-5, with D possibly TRBD1 on 5 matching bases. V gave up 3 bases and J gave up 7 bases, with 16 bases separating them. CDR1 is LNHDA and CDR2 is SQIVND in the germline V gene (reference sequence). The CDR3 totals 15 residues. The CDR3 sequence: CASSIMRQGSQPQHF. CDR3 nucleotide sequence: TGTGCCAGTAGTATTATGAGGCAGGGCAGCCAGCCCCAGCATTTT.

The chain has TRBV4-2 and TRBJ1-2; TRBD1 aligns across 8 bases. V dropped 1 base and J dropped 3; count of bases not matched to a gene: 4. CDR1 LGHNA and CDR2 YNFKEQ come from the germline V gene. The CDR3 totals 15 residues. DNA of the CDR3: TGTGCCAGCAGCCAAGCCGACAGGGGCGACTATGGCTACACCTTC. Its protein product is CASSQADRGDYGYTF.

J is TRBJ1-2 and V is TRBV7-9; TRBD1 might be the D (6 bases). Trimming removed 7 bases at V and 6 bases at J, with 15 bases between. The CDR3 contains 13 residues. Per germline, CDR1 SEHNR and CDR2 FQNEAQ (reference sequence). CDR3 amino acids: CASTLPRGHGYTF. The CDR3 bases are TGTGCCAGCACTCTCCCCCGGGGGCATGGCTACACCTTC.

The sample holds a few counts of this clone. The genes are TRBV29-1 and TRBJ2-5, with 15 bases aligning to TRBD2. The end of the DNA fits TRBJ2-7 better, so the J call may be wrong. CDR3 length: 15 amino acids. CDR1 SQVTM and CDR2 ANQGSEA come from the germline V gene. The CDR3 DNA sequence: TGCAGCGTTGAAGGGACTAGCGGGAGGGCCAACGAGCAGTACTTC. Translated, it gives CSVEGTSGRANEQYF.

This clone turned up a few times. V usage is TRBV5-1 and J usage is TRBJ2-3; TRBD2 aligns across 12 bases. Germline CDR1 SGHRS, CDR2 YFSETQ. V gave up 2 bases and J gave up 4 bases; unmatched junction bases: 5. The CDR3 covers 16 residues. This chain's CDR3 is CASSLPGLAGPDTQYF. CDR3 coding DNA: TGCGCCAGCAGCTTACCGGGACTAGCGGGTCCAGATACGCAGTATTTT.

This chain joins TRBV7-2 and TRBJ2-5; D gene ambiguous. CDR1 and CDR2 (germline): SGHTA, FQGNSA. CDR3 length: 13 amino acids. The V end lost 5 bases, the J end lost 5 bases, and 12 bases lay between the germline ends. The CDR3 coding sequence is TGTGCCAGCAGCCGCGGCCTAACGGAGACCCAGTACTTC. It translates to CASSRGLTETQYF.

This clone was found a few times. V is TRBV7-2 and J is TRBJ2-2; no firm D call. The germline V gene has CDR1 SGHTA and CDR2 FQGNSA. The CDR3 consists of 15 residues. Trimming pared 5 bases from V and 1 base from J, leaving 11 bases between. The CDR3 spells CASSAPGGNTGELFF. The DNA of the CDR3 is TGTGCCAGCAGCGCTCCCGGCGGGAACACCGGGGAGCTGTTTTTT.